A single sample gave rise to the 13 T cell receptor beta chains below, sequenced in a study of T-cell reconstitution after alpha-beta-depleted transplantation in children. Preparation of the TCRbeta library was carried out with unique molecular identifiers. TCRdb redid the calling of the PCR reads with MiXCR, one entry per CDR3 protein. The table lists approximately 500,000 distinct CDR3 sequences, 8% to 11% of them singletons. The sample here was PBMCs, taken before TCRalphabeta/CD19-depleted stem cell transplant. Receptor source: a child younger than 10 with inherited bone marrow failure, due to receive a stem cell transplant.

This rearrangement joins TRBV13 to TRBJ1-2, with D uncertain. This CDR3 is built from 14 residues. Deletions cut 4 bases from V and 8 bases from J, with 17 bases between. Germline CDR1 PRHDT, CDR2 FYEKMQ (reference sequence). The CDR3 protein is CASSSYVTMGGYTF. The DNA of the CDR3 is TGTGCCAGCAGCTCGTACGTGACGATGGGGGGCTACACCTTC.

This clonotype was picked up many times. This rearrangement joins TRBV24-1 to TRBJ2-3, with 11 bases that match TRBD1. The CDR3 is made up of 16 amino acids. Looked up from germline, CDR1 is KGHDR and CDR2 is SFDVKD. V was clipped by 4 bases and J by 5 bases; unmatched bases: 7. The CDR3 protein is CATSDQGQGAGDTQYF. CDR3 in DNA: TGTGCCACCAGTGACCAAGGACAGGGGGCAGGAGATACGCAGTATTTT.

In this sample, this clonotype turned up a few times. V usage is TRBV6-1 and J usage is TRBJ2-2; 10 bases fit TRBD1. The V and J ends lost 5 bases and 6 bases, in that order; junction bases with no gene match: 9. Germline V gives CDR1 MNHNS, CDR2 SASEGT. CDR3 length: 16 residues. The CDR3 nucleotides are TGTGCCAGCAGTACCTGGACAGGGGGGAAGGCCGGGGAGCTGTTTTTT. Its protein is CASSTWTGGKAGELFF.

There are many counts of this clonotype. This sequence joins TRBV6-5 and TRBJ2-1; D remains ambiguous. This CDR3 has 14 amino acids. Germline V gives CDR1 MNHEY, CDR2 SVGAGI. V lost 0 bases and J 4 bases, leaving 7 bases between the germline ends. This CDR3 is CASSYSLGYNEQFF. The CDR3 DNA is TGTGCCAGCAGTTACTCGTTGGGATACAATGAGCAGTTCTTC.

This clonotype was seen many times. This sequence joins TRBV4-3 and TRBJ2-1; 11 positions agree with TRBD2. Trimming at V came to 0 bases and at J to 3 bases, leaving 13 bases not matched to a gene. This CDR3 has 20 residues. In germline, CDR1 is LGHNA, CDR2 YSLEER. CDR3 region: CASSQESGLASGRIYNEQFF. Here the CDR3 DNA reads TGCGCCAGCAGCCAAGAATCCGGTCTGGCTAGCGGGAGGATCTACAATGAGCAGTTCTTC.

The rearrangement links TRBV5-6 to TRBJ2-2; D possibly corresponds to TRBD1 (6 bases). Germline V gene sequence: CDR1 SGHDT, CDR2 YYEEEE. The CDR3 is 17 residues long. The ends were cut back, 1 base at V and 3 bases at J, with 16 bases in the middle. CDR3 loop: CASSLLQGRWYTGELFF. CDR3 DNA sequence: TGTGCCAGCAGCTTGCTACAGGGTCGTTGGTACACCGGGGAGCTGTTTTTT.

This clonotype was recorded many times. The chain has TRBV20-1 and TRBJ2-3; 9 bases align to TRBD2. J gave up 1 base and V 6 bases, and 5 bases lay outside the gene matches. The CDR3 sequence is 14 residues long. Germline V gene sequence: CDR1 DFQATT, CDR2 SNEGSKA (reference sequence). CDR3 loop: CSANSGRGTDTQYF. CDR3 bases: TGCAGTGCAAATAGCGGGAGAGGCACAGATACGCAGTATTTT.

This clonotype has ten or more counts. CDR3 residues: CASSYSMDVYEQYF. The CDR3, as DNA: TGTGCCAGCAGTTACTCGATGGACGTCTACGAGCAGTACTTC. The rearrangement uses TRBV6-5 and TRBJ2-7, with no clear D. The CDR3 has 14 residues. Trimming cost V 0 bases and J 3 bases, with 9 bases left between them. From germline, CDR1 is MNHEY and CDR2 SVGAGI.

This clonotype was counted many times. The chain couples TRBV15 to TRBJ2-7; D is unresolved. Per germline, CDR1 LNHNV and CDR2 YYDKDF (reference sequence). This CDR3 region has 13 residues. Deletions cut 0 bases from V and 1 base from J, with 4 bases between. The CDR3 coding sequence is TGTGCCACCAGCAGAGACACATCCTACGAGCAGTACTTC. It encodes CATSRDTSYEQYF.

This clonotype was seen ten or more times. This chain uses TRBV5-1 with TRBJ2-5; D might be TRBD2 (5 bases). There are 14 residues in the CDR3. Trimming removed 0 bases from V and 4 bases from J, with 10 bases in between. Germline loops: CDR1 SGHRS, CDR2 YFSETQ. CDR3: CASSLGLGGETQYF. For the CDR3, the DNA is TGCGCCAGCAGCTTGGGTTTAGGAGGAGAGACCCAGTACTTC. Variable domain in full (rest from reference TRBV5-1 and TRBJ2-5): KAGVTQTPRYLIKTRGQQVTLSCSPISGHRSVSWYQQTPGQGLQFLFEYFSETQRNKGNFPGRFSGRQFSNSRSEMNVSTLELGDSALYLCASSLGLGGETQYFGPGTRLLVL.

This clonotype has at least ten counts. The gene calls are TRBV29-1 and TRBJ1-2; D is possibly TRBD1 (5 bases). CDR3 length: 12 residues. CDR1 SQVTM and CDR2 ANQGSEA come from the germline V gene. The germline V and J ends were trimmed by 8 bases and 5 bases, with 15 bases remaining between them. CDR3 in amino acids: CSSRGREYGYTF. CDR3 bases: TGCAGCTCCCGCGGCAGGGAATATGGCTACACCTTC.

This clonotype showed up many times. V and J are TRBV7-9 and TRBJ2-7; TRBD1 might be the D (5 bases). The ends were cut back, 1 base at V and 5 bases at J, with 18 bases in the middle. This CDR3 has 16 residues. The germline V gene has CDR1 SEHNR and CDR2 FQNEAQ (reference sequence). CDR3 sequence reads: CASSLGQAGPPDEQYF. CDR3 DNA: TGTGCCAGCAGCTTAGGTCAGGCAGGGCCTCCTGACGAGCAGTACTTC.

The genes are TRBV12-3 or TRBV12-4 and TRBJ2-1; 9 bases map to TRBD2. V trimming: 6 bases; J trimming: 10 bases; junction bases outside the gene matches: 16. The CDR3 spans 16 residues. The CDR3 coding sequence is TGTGCCAGCAGCGCGCCGTGGACTAGCGACCCTGGGGAGCAGTTCTTC. It codes for CASSAPWTSDPGEQFF.